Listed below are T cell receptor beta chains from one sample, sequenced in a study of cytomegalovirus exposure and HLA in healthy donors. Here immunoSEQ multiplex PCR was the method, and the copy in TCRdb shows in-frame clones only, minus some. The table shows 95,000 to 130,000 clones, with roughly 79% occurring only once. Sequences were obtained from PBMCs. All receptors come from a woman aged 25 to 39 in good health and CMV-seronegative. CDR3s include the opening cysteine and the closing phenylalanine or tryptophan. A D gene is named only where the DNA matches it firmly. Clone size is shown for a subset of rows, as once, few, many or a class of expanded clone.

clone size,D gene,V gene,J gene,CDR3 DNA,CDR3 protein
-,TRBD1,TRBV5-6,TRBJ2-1,TGTGCCAGCAGCTTGGGACAGGGAGCCTACAATGAGCAGTTCTTC,CASSLGQGAYNEQFF
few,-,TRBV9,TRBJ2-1,TGTGCCAGCAGCGTAGAGCCTAGCGTCTACAATGAGCAGTTCTTC,CASSVEPSVYNEQFF
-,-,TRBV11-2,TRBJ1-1,TGTGCCAGCAGCTCAAGGGGTGGAACAGGGTTAAGTCTGAACACTGAAGCTTTCTTT,CASSSRGGTGLSLNTEAFF
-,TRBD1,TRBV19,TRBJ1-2,TGTGCCAGTAGCCGGACAGGCCCAGCTAACTATGGCTACACCTTC,CASSRTGPANYGYTF
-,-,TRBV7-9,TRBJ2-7,TGTGCCAGCAGCTTAGACAGGTCCCTCTACGAGCAGTACTTC,CASSLDRSLYEQYF
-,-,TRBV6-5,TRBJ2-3,TGTGCCAGCAGTTATGGGGGGACAGATACGCAGTATTTT,CASSYGGTDTQYF
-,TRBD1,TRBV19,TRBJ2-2,TGTGCCAGTAAACCTAGGCAGGGGGAGATCACCGGGGAGCTGTTTTTT,CASKPRQGEITGELFF
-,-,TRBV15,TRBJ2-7,TGTGCCACCAGCAGAGAGGGGGGGACATACGAGCAGTACTTC,CATSREGGTYEQYF
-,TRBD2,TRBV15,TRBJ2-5,TGTGCCACCAGCAGAGAGTGGCGGGAGCGGGGAGAGACCCAGTACTTC,CATSREWRERGETQYF
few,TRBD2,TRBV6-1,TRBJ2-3,TGTGCCAGCAGTGGCGGGCGGGGGGTCACAGATACGCAGTATTTT,CASSGGRGVTDTQYF
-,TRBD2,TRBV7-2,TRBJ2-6,TGTGCCAGCAGCTTTAGCGGGGAAACTGGGGCCAACGTCCTGACTTTC,CASSFSGETGANVLTF
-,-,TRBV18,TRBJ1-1,TGTGCCAGCTCCCAGGAGGAGGGCGAGGTAGGGATGAACACTGAAGCTTTCTTT,CASSQEEGEVGMNTEAFF
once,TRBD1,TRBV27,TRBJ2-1,TGTGCCAGCATCAGGACAGGGGGAGTCTACAATGAGCAGTTCTTC,CASIRTGGVYNEQFF
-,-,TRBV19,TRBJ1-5,TGTGCCAGTAGTATCGTGACGGAGAGCAATCAGCCCCAGCATTTT,CASSIVTESNQPQHF
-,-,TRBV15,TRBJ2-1,TGTGCCACCAGCAGAGGCCAGGCGCGCGATGAGCAGTTCTTC,CATSRGQARDEQFF
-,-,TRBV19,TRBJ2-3,TGTGCCAGTAACGACAGGAGCGGTAGCACAGATACGCAGTATTTT,CASNDRSGSTDTQYF
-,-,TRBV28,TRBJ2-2,TGTGCCAGCAGTGGGCGGGTCACCGGGGAGCTGTTTTTT,CASSGRVTGELFF
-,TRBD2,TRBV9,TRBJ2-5,TGTGCCAGCAGCGGAGGACTAGCGGGGGGGGAGACCCAGTACTTC,CASSGGLAGGETQYF
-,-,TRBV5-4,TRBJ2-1,TGTGCCAGCAGCTTGGACGGAGCCGGGTACAATGAGCAGTTCTTC,CASSLDGAGYNEQFF
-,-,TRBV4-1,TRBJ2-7,TGCGCCAGCAGCCTGGTGGTAGCGGAGGCGTACGAGCAGTACTTC,CASSLVVAEAYEQYF
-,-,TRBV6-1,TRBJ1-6,TGTGCCAGCATTTTAGGGGGATCCTATAATTCACCCCTCCACTTT,CASILGGSYNSPLHF
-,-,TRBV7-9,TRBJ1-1,TGTGCCAGTGCGGGGGACCGGAGAGCTTTCTTT,CASAGDRRAFF
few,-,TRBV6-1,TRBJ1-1,TGTGCCAGCCAAAGGGGGTTGGACACTGAAGCTTTCTTT,CASQRGLDTEAFF
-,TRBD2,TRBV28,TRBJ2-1,TGTGCCAGCAGTTTCGGGGGGGGGCGGGAGTTCTTC,CASSFGGGREFF